Reported below is one TCR beta chain. What it binds is unknown. The entry originates in a study of shared clonotypes between healthy human individuals. Notes on the study in general: In a few donors, about 5% of naive CD4 clonotypes appeared in common. Generally, estimated richness proved larger in naive subsets than it did in memory subsets.

Sorted-subset replicate PCRs used about 0.2 ug DNA, approximately 33,000 T cell genomes. Repertoires were generated with immunoSEQ multiplex PCR, while TCRdb's copy carries only in-frame clones and drops some. This sample has about 1 million clones, with roughly 80% found just once. Germline lookup yields CDR1 SGHAT and CDR2 FQNNGV. The V gene end was trimmed by 2 bases and the J gene end by 6 bases; junction bases not matched to a gene: 6. The CDR3 totals 14 residues. The V and J genes are TRBV11-2 and TRBJ2-7; 8 bases are shared with TRBD1. The sequenced sample consisted of memory CD4+ T cells sorted from blood. Subset reported: CD45RA-negative fraction. The origin of this receptor is a man younger than 30 in good health. The CDR3 loop reads CASSLSQGAGEQYF. For the CDR3, the DNA is TGTGCCAGCAGCTTAAGTCAGGGGGCCGGCGAGCAGTACTTC.